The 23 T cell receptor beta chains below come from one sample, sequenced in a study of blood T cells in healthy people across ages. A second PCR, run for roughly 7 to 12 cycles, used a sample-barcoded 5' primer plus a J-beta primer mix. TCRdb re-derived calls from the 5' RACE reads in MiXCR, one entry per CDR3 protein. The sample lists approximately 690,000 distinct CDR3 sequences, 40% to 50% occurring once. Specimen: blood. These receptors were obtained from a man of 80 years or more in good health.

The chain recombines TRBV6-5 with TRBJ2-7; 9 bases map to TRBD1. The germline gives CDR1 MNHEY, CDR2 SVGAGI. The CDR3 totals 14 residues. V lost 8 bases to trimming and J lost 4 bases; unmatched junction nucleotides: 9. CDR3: CASGKGQGSYEQYF. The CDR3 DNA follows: TGTGCCAGCGGTAAAGGACAGGGGAGTTACGAGCAGTACTTC.

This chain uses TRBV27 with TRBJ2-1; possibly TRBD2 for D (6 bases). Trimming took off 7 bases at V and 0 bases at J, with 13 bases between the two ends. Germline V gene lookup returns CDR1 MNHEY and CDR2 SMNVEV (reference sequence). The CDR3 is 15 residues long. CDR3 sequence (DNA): TGTGCCAGCACCCGGCCCGGGAGCTCCTACAATGAGCAGTTCTTC. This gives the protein CASTRPGSSYNEQFF.

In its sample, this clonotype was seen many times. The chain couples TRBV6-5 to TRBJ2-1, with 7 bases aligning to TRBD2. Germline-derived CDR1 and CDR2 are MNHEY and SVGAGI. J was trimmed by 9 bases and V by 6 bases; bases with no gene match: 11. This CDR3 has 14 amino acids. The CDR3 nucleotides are TGTGCCAGCAGGGGTTTCCGGGAGGCCCCTGAGCAGTTCTTC. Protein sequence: CASRGFREAPEQFF.

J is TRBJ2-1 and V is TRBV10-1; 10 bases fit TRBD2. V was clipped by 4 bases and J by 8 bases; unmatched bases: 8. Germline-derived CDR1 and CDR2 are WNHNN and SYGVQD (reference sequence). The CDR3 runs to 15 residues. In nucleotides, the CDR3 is TGCGCCAGCAGTGGGTTGGCTAGCGGGAGTTATGAGCAGTTCTTC. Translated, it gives CASSGLASGSYEQFF.

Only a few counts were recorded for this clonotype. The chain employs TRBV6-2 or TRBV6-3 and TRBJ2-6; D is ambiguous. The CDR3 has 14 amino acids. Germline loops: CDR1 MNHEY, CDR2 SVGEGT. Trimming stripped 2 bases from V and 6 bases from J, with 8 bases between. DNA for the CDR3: TGTGCCAGCAGTTACGTGGCGGAGGCCAACGTCCTGACTTTC. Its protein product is CASSYVAEANVLTF.

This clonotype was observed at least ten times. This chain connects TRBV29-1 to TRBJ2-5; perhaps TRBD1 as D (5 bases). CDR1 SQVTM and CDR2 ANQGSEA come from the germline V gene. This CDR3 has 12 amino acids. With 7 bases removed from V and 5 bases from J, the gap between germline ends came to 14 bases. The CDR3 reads CSAQDTGETQYF. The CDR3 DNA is TGCAGCGCCCAGGACACCGGGGAGACCCAGTACTTC.

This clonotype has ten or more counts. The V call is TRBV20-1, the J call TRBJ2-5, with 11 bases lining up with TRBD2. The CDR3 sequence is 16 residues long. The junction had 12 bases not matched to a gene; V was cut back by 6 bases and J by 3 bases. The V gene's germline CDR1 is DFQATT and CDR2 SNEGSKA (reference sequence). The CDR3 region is CSAPDLAGGHKETQYF. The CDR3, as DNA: TGCAGTGCCCCAGACCTAGCGGGAGGCCATAAAGAGACCCAGTACTTC.

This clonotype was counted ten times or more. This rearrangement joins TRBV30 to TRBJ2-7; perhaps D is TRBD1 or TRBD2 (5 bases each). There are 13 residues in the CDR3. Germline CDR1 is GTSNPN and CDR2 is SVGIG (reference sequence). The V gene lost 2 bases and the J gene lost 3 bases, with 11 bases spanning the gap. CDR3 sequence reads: CAWSWGTYYEQYF. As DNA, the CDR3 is TGTGCCTGGAGTTGGGGGACCTACTACGAGCAGTACTTC. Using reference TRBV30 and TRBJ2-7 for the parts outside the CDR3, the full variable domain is SQTIHQWPATLVQPVGSPLSLECTVEGTSNPNLYWYRQAAGRGLQLLFYSVGIGQISSEVPQNLSASRPQDRQFILSSKKLLLSDSGFYLCAWSWGTYYEQYFGPGTRLTVT.

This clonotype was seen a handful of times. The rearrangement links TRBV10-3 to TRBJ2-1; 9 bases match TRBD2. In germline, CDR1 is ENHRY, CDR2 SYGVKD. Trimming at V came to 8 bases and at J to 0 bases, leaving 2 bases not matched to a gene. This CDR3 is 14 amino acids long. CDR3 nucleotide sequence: TGTGCCATCGCAGCGGGAGGCTCCTACAATGAGCAGTTCTTC. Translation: CAIAAGGSYNEQFF.

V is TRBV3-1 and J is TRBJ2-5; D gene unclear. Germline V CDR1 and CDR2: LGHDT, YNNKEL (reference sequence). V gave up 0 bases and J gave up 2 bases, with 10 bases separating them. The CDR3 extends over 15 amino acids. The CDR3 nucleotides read TGTGCCAGCAGCCAAGACAGTACTCCGCAAGAGACCCAGTACTTC. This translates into CASSQDSTPQETQYF.

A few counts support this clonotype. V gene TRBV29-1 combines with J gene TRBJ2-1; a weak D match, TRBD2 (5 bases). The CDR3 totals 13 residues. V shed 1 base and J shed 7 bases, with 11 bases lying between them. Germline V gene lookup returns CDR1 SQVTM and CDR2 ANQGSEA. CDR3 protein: CSVEVERRNEQFF. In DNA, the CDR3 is TGCAGCGTTGAAGTCGAGCGGAGGAATGAGCAGTTCTTC.

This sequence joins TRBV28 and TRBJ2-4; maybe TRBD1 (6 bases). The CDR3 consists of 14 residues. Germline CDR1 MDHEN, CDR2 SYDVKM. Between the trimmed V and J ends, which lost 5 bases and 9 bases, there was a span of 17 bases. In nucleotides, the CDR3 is TGTGCCAGCAGTGTTACCGGGACAAATAGCATTCAGTACTTC. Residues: CASSVTGTNSIQYF.

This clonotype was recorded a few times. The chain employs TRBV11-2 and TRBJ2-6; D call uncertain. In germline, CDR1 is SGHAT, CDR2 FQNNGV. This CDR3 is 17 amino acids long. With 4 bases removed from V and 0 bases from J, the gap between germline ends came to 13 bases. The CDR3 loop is CASSWIRPYSGANVLTF. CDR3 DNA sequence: TGTGCCAGCAGCTGGATCCGGCCATACTCTGGGGCCAACGTCCTGACTTTC.

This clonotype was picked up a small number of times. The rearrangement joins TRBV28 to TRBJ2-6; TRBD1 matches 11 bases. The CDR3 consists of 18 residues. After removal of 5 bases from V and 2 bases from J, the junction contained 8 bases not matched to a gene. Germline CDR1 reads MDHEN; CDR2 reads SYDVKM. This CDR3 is CASSLLGQGAPGANVLTF. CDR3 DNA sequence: TGTGCCAGCAGTCTTCTCGGACAGGGGGCGCCTGGGGCCAACGTCCTGACTTTC.

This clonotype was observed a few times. CDR3 sequence: CAISDLRQGIGNEQYF. CDR3 sequence (DNA): TGTGCCATCAGTGATCTACGGCAGGGGATAGGGAACGAGCAGTACTTC. V is TRBV10-3 and J is TRBJ2-7; D perhaps matches TRBD1 (6 bases). The CDR3 spans 16 residues. The ends were cut back, 3 bases at V and 5 bases at J, with 20 bases in the middle. Germline V gene sequence: CDR1 ENHRY, CDR2 SYGVKD.

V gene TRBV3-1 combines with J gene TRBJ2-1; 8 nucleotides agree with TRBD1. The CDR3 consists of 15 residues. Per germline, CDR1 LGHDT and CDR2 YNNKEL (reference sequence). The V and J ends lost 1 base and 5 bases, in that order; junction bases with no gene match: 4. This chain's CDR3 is CASSQATGGNNEQFF. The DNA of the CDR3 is TGTGCCAGCAGCCAAGCAACAGGGGGTAACAATGAGCAGTTCTTC.

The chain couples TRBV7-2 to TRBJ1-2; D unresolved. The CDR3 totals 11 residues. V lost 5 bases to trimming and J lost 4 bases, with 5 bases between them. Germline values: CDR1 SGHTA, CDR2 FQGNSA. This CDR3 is CASSQTYGYTF. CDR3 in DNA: TGTGCCAGCAGCCAGACCTATGGCTACACCTTC.

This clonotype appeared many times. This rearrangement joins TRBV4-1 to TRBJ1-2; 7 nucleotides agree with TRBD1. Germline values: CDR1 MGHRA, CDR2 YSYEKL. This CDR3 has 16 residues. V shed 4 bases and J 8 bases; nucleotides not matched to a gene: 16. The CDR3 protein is CASSPAIDRANGGYTF. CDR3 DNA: TGCGCCAGCAGCCCAGCGATAGACAGGGCAAACGGCGGCTACACCTTC.

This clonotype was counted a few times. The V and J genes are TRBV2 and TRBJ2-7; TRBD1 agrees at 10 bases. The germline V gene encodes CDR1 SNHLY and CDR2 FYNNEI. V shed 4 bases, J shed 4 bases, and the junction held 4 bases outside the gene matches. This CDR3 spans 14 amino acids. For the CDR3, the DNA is TGTGCCAGCAGTGCGGGGACAGGGGTGTACGAGCAGTACTTC. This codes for CASSAGTGVYEQYF.

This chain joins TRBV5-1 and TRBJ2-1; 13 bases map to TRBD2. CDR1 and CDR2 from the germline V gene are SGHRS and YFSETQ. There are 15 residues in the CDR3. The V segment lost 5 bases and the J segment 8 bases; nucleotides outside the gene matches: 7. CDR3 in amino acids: CASRVGLAGVDEQFF. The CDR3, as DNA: TGCGCCAGCAGGGTCGGACTAGCGGGGGTCGATGAGCAGTTCTTC.

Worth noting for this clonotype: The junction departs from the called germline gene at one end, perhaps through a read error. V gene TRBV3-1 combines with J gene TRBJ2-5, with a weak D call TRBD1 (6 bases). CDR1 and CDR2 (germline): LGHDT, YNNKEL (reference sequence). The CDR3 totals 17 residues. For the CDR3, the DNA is TGTGCCAGCGGCCAAGATACAGCGGACCCTCAGGGGGAGACCCAGTACTTC. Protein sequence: CASGQDTADPQGETQYF.

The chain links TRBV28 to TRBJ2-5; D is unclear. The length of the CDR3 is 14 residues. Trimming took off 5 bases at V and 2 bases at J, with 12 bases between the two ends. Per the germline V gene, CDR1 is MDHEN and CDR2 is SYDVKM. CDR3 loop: CASSHEWGQETQYF. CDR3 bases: TGTGCCAGCAGTCACGAGTGGGGACAAGAGACCCAGTACTTC.

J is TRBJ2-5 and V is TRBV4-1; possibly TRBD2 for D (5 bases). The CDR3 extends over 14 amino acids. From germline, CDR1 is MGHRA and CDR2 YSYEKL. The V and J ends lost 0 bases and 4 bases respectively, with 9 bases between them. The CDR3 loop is CASSQEEGRETQYF. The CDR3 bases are TGCGCCAGCAGCCAAGAGGAAGGGAGAGAGACCCAGTACTTC.